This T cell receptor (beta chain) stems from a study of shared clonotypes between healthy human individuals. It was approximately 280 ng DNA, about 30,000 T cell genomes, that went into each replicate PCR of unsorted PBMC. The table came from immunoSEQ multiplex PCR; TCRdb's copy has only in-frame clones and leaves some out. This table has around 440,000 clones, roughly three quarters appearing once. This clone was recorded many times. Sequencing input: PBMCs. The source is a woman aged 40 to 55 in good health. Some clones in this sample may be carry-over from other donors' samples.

In DNA, the CDR3 is TGTGCCAGCAGTAAAGACGCGTACTATGGCTACACCTTC. Translation: CASSKDAYYGYTF. This rearrangement joins TRBV6-5 to TRBJ1-2, with no clear D. Trimming left V 5 bases short and J 3 bases short, with 10 bases between. The CDR3 spans 13 residues. Germline V gene sequence: CDR1 MNHEY, CDR2 SVGAGI.